Listed below are T cell receptor beta chains from one sample, sequenced in a study of T-cell memory formation after mild COVID-19. TCRdb independently ran MiXCR on the 5' RACE reads; one entry per CDR3 protein. The profile shows about 100,000 distinct CDR3 sequences, 13% to 15% of them singletons. The material sequenced was PBMCs or a T cell subset sorted from them (not recorded which). The receptors here all came from a man in his late teens or twenties who had mild COVID-19 (a few samples of this study predate the infection). Cell type and time point are not known. Each CDR3 is given with its conserved first and last residue. Each record gives: CDR3 protein, V gene.

cdr3_aa: CASSQVIAGKGTEAFF
v_call: TRBV4-1

cdr3_aa: CSARALDRAGKTHYNEQFF
v_call: TRBV20-1

cdr3_aa: CASSDDPSGANVLTF
v_call: TRBV6-4

cdr3_aa: CASQAGTEGWGTDTQYF
v_call: TRBV7-6

cdr3_aa: CASSQEPAPEQYF
v_call: TRBV4-1

cdr3_aa: CASSERAGELFF
v_call: TRBV7-2

cdr3_aa: CASSSSNTIYF
v_call: TRBV5-6

cdr3_aa: CASSQGTAAYNEQFF
v_call: TRBV4-3

cdr3_aa: CASSYWDRGPGYEQYF
v_call: TRBV6-5

cdr3_aa: CSDQIEIGTQYF
v_call: TRBV29-1

cdr3_aa: CATSTRLNQPQHF
v_call: TRBV15

cdr3_aa: CASSYVGVNTEAFF
v_call: TRBV5-4

cdr3_aa: CASSQDPSSPYGYTF
v_call: TRBV4-1

cdr3_aa: CASSSAGNLAEAFF
v_call: TRBV5-4

cdr3_aa: CASSYRAGEQYF
v_call: TRBV6-5

cdr3_aa: CASSQDLGEGPSYEQYF
v_call: TRBV4-3

cdr3_aa: CASSPYLKRTDTQYF
v_call: TRBV12-3/TRBV12-4

cdr3_aa: CASSLWDGPGGYTF
v_call: TRBV5-5

cdr3_aa: CASSLLGNNNSPLHF
v_call: TRBV12-3/TRBV12-4

cdr3_aa: CASSPRAGARMNTEAFF
v_call: TRBV13

cdr3_aa: CASSPGGESNTEAFF
v_call: TRBV9

cdr3_aa: CASSDGAHVLTF
v_call: TRBV12-3/TRBV12-4

cdr3_aa: CASSITGQGAYHEQYF
v_call: TRBV19